In this sample, the clone carrying this T cell receptor beta chain turned up once. In the original workflow: Cell counts per sample came from amplifying reference gene primers. Libraries were prepared by immunoSEQ multiplex PCR; TCRdb keeps only in-frame clonotypes and omits some of them. V and J calls plus clone size are reproduced from that table; the DNA served to infer D and trimming. The table records about 160,000 clones, just under 95% of them present only once. This sample is drawn from a study of blood T cell repertoires in COVID-19. Study-wide context: Samples of COVID-19 (acute and convalescent) were obtained from the United States, Italy and Spain. Nucleic acid was either cDNA or gDNA, and it came from T cells, B-cell-depleted T cells, or PBMCs.

This CDR3 spans 15 amino acids. The junction had 1 base not matched to a gene; V was cut back by 0 bases and J by 1 base. Germline loops: CDR1 SGDLS, CDR2 YYNGEE. The sequencing sample was made of peripheral blood. The V gene is TRBV9, the J gene TRBJ2-1, with 7 bases matching TRBD1. The TCR was taken from a woman aged 45-59 years with acute or convalescent COVID-19. Here the CDR3 reads CASSVGGQSYNEQFF. The CDR3 nucleotides are TGTGCCAGCAGCGTAGGGGGACAGTCCTACAATGAGCAGTTCTTC.